This entry lists 19 T cell receptor beta chains sequenced from one sample in a study of vaccination and CD4 T cells after COVID-19. For these TCRs, the target antigens are not known. The study sequenced cultured CD4+ T cell DNA using the Oncomine TCR Beta short-read assay. MiXCR, applied by TCRdb to the PCR reads, yields one record per CDR3 protein. The sample lists about 17,000 distinct CDR3 sequences; about 50% were seen once. Time point here: late sampling 161 to 241 days after vaccination in a few convalescent patients. Noted treatment: approximately 9-day PBMC culture with coronavirus spike peptide pools or control peptides (ViraFEST assay). Sequences were derived from CD4+ T cells from blood, cultured in vitro, sampled about 7 months after SARS-CoV-2 vaccination. All receptors come from a human donor who had recovered from COVID-19.

The chain couples TRBV6-1 to TRBJ1-5, with no clear D. Per the germline V gene, CDR1 is MNHNS and CDR2 is SASEGT. Trimming took 6 bases from V and 10 from J, leaving 16 bases between them. CDR3 length: 13 residues. The CDR3: CASSLGRPQPQHF. The CDR3 nucleotides are TGTGCCAGCAGCCTAGGCCGCCCCCAACCCCAGCATTTT.

This clonotype came up once. The chain joins TRBV15 to TRBJ2-7; D might be TRBD2 (5 bases). V was clipped by 2 bases and J by 0 bases, with 8 bases between them. CDR1 and CDR2 from the germline V gene are LNHNV and YYDKDF (reference sequence). This CDR3 region has 14 residues. This CDR3 is CATSRRGFSYEQYF. The CDR3 nucleotides are TGTGCCACCAGCAGACGGGGTTTCTCCTACGAGCAGTACTTC. Supplemented by reference TRBV15 and TRBJ2-7, the full variable domain reads DAMVIQNPRYQVTQFGKPVTLSCSQTLNHNVMYWYQQKSSQAPKLLFHYYDKDFNNEADTPDNFQSRRPNTSFCFLDIRSPGLGDTAMYLCATSRRGFSYEQYFGPGTRLTVT.

This chain links TRBV7-8 with TRBJ2-7, with D unresolved. The CDR3 runs 13 residues. Germline CDR1 is SGHVS and CDR2 is FQNEAQ. V was cut by 4 bases and J by 2 bases, with 9 bases left in between. Here the CDR3 reads CASSSIAAYEQYF. The CDR3 DNA reads as TGTGCCAGCAGCTCTATCGCTGCCTACGAGCAGTACTTC.

The rearrangement joins TRBV7-2 to TRBJ1-1; D is uncertain. The CDR3 runs 13 residues. V was cut by 3 bases and J by 0 bases, with 5 bases left in between. Germline-derived CDR1 and CDR2 are SGHTA and FQGNSA. CDR3 sequence (DNA): TGTGCCAGCAGCTTCAGAATGAACACTGAAGCTTTCTTT. Translating it yields CASSFRMNTEAFF. Looking up the rest from reference TRBV7-2 and TRBJ1-1 gives the full variable domain: GAGVSQSPSNKVTEKGKDVELRCDPISGHTALYWYRQSLGQGLEFLIYFQGNSAPDKSGLPSDRFSAERTGGSVSTLTIQRTQQEDSAVYLCASSFRMNTEAFFGQGTRLTVV.

The chain joins TRBV28 to TRBJ2-1; perhaps TRBD2 as D (6 bases). The CDR3 is 16 amino acids. V gave up 7 bases and J gave up 0 bases, with 16 bases separating them. Germline CDR1 reads MDHEN; CDR2 reads SYDVKM. The DNA of the CDR3 is TGTGCCAGCACCCTCGCTGGGGGGAGCTCCTACAATGAGCAGTTCTTC. Amino acids: CASTLAGGSSYNEQFF.

This clonotype was picked up one time. The chain is built from TRBV20-1 and TRBJ2-3; perhaps TRBD2 as D (5 bases). CDR3 length: 15 residues. Between the trimmed V and J ends, which lost 0 bases and 2 bases, there was a span of 12 bases. Per germline, CDR1 DFQATT and CDR2 SNEGSKA (reference sequence). The CDR3 DNA follows: TGCAGTGCTAGAGATCTAAGGGAGTTCACAGATACGCAGTATTTT. Its protein product is CSARDLREFTDTQYF.

V gene TRBV6-5 combines with J gene TRBJ1-2, with TRBD1 identical over 8 bases. This CDR3 region has 15 residues. CDR1 is MNHEY and CDR2 is SVGAGI in the germline V gene. The trim removed 2 bases at V and 8 bases at J, leaving 10 bases unmatched. The CDR3 sequence: CASSYGRTGPPGYTF. CDR3 coding DNA: TGTGCCAGCAGTTACGGACGGACAGGGCCCCCCGGCTACACCTTC.

The V and J genes are TRBV18 and TRBJ2-7; TRBD2 aligns across 11 bases. This CDR3 has 16 residues. Trimming cost V 3 bases and J 2 bases; bases outside gene matches: 6. Germline-derived CDR1 and CDR2 are KGHSH and LQKENI. The CDR3, as DNA: TGTGCCAGCTCACCCATGACTAGCGGGGCTACCTACGAGCAGTACTTC. Translation: CASSPMTSGATYEQYF.

The V and J genes are TRBV27 and TRBJ2-7; 10 bases match TRBD1. CDR1 and CDR2 (germline): MNHEY, SMNVEV (reference sequence). The CDR3 sequence is 14 residues long. V dropped 5 bases and J dropped 4; count of bases not matched to a gene: 5. The CDR3 is CASSKTGGFYEQYF. DNA for the CDR3: TGTGCCAGCAGTAAGACAGGGGGCTTTTACGAGCAGTACTTC.

V usage is TRBV7-2 and J usage is TRBJ1-5, with D unresolved. Per germline, CDR1 SGHTA and CDR2 FQGNSA. The V end lost 2 bases, the J end lost 6 bases, and 14 bases lay between the germline ends. The CDR3 sequence is 15 residues long. The CDR3 sequence is CASSLYGQLSQPQHF. The CDR3 DNA sequence: TGTGCCAGCAGCTTATACGGGCAGCTAAGTCAGCCCCAGCATTTT. The full variable domain, in which reference TRBV7-2 and TRBJ1-5 provide the parts outside the CDR3, is GAGVSQSPSNKVTEKGKDVELRCDPISGHTALYWYRQSLGQGLEFLIYFQGNSAPDKSGLPSDRFSAERTGGSVSTLTIQRTQQEDSAVYLCASSLYGQLSQPQHFGDGTRLSIL.

This clonotype came up a few times. The J gene is TRBJ2-3, the V gene TRBV7-3; D remains ambiguous. CDR3 length: 12 amino acids. Germline-derived CDR1 and CDR2 are SGHTA and FQGTGA. V lost 3 bases, J lost 3 bases, and 4 bases lay in between. CDR3: CASSFGTDTQYF. DNA of the CDR3: TGTGCCAGCAGCTTCGGAACAGATACGCAGTATTTT.

This chain uses TRBV11-3 with TRBJ1-1; no clear D gene. The CDR3 loop spans 12 amino acids. Trimming pared 3 bases from V and 5 bases from J, leaving 7 bases between. From germline, CDR1 is SGHNT and CDR2 YENEEA. CDR3 sequence reads: CASSFGQTEAFF. CDR3 nucleotides: TGTGCCAGCAGCTTTGGTCAGACTGAAGCTTTCTTT.

The chain carries TRBV20-1 and TRBJ2-5; D possibly corresponds to TRBD1 (6 bases). CDR1 DFQATT and CDR2 SNEGSKA come from the germline V gene (reference sequence). The CDR3 runs 14 residues. V shed 0 bases and J shed 1 base, with 9 bases lying between them. CDR3 sequence: CSARDRRGQETQYF. In nucleotides, the CDR3 is TGCAGTGCTAGAGATCGCAGGGGCCAAGAGACCCAGTACTTC.

The rearrangement uses TRBV6-1 and TRBJ1-2, with TRBD1 identical over 7 bases. The CDR3 totals 13 residues. With V trimmed by 6 bases and J by 7 bases, 8 bases remained unmatched. The germline V gene has CDR1 MNHNS and CDR2 SASEGT. The DNA for the CDR3 is TGTGCCAGCAGCCTACAGGGGATTGGTGGCTACACCTTC. This codes for CASSLQGIGGYTF.

The chain joins TRBV7-8 to TRBJ2-1; D is possibly TRBD1 or TRBD2 (5 bases each). Germline loops: CDR1 SGHVS, CDR2 FQNEAQ. V was cut by 3 bases and J by 12 bases, with 9 bases left in between. CDR3 length equals 11 residues. This chain's CDR3 is CASSLGPSQFF. As DNA, the CDR3 is TGTGCCAGCAGCTTGGGACCTTCGCAGTTCTTC.

The chain carries TRBV10-3 and TRBJ2-3; TRBD2 agrees at 9 bases. The V and J ends lost 4 bases and 2 bases, in that order; junction bases with no gene match: 7. The CDR3 totals 16 residues. From germline, CDR1 is ENHRY and CDR2 SYGVKD. The CDR3, as DNA: TGTGCCATCAGTGGTTTGCGGGAGGGCCTCACAGATACGCAGTATTTT. It translates to CAISGLREGLTDTQYF.

This rearrangement joins TRBV20-1 to TRBJ2-3, with D tentatively TRBD2 (6 bases). The CDR3 is 17 residues long. Germline CDR1 is DFQATT and CDR2 is SNEGSKA (reference sequence). V lost 0 bases to trimming and J lost 2 bases, with 18 bases between them. The CDR3 sequence is CSARDRVSGGPTDTQYF. DNA of the CDR3: TGCAGTGCTAGAGATCGGGTTAGCGGAGGGCCCACAGATACGCAGTATTTT.

This chain joins TRBV6-5 and TRBJ1-2; D ambiguous. This CDR3 has 15 amino acids. Germline V gene lookup returns CDR1 MNHEY and CDR2 SVGAGI. The V end lost 4 bases, the J end lost 0 bases, and 12 bases lay between the germline ends. CDR3 coding DNA: TGTGCCAGCAGTTTCCACCCAATCCCTAACTATGGCTACACCTTC. Translation gives CASSFHPIPNYGYTF.

Here the CDR3 reads CASSLGTGTGARTQYF. The DNA for the CDR3 is TGCGCCAGCAGCCTGGGGACCGGGACAGGGGCAAGGACCCAGTACTTC. V gene TRBV5-1 combines with J gene TRBJ2-5; 10 bases align to TRBD1. Germline CDR1 is SGHRS and CDR2 is YFSETQ. With V trimmed by 4 bases and J by 7 bases, 13 bases remained unmatched. There are 16 residues in the CDR3. The full variable domain, completed using reference TRBV5-1 and TRBJ2-5, is KAGVTQTPRYLIKTRGQQVTLSCSPISGHRSVSWYQQTPGQGLQFLFEYFSETQRNKGNFPGRFSGRQFSNSRSEMNVSTLELGDSALYLCASSLGTGTGARTQYFGPGTRLLVL.